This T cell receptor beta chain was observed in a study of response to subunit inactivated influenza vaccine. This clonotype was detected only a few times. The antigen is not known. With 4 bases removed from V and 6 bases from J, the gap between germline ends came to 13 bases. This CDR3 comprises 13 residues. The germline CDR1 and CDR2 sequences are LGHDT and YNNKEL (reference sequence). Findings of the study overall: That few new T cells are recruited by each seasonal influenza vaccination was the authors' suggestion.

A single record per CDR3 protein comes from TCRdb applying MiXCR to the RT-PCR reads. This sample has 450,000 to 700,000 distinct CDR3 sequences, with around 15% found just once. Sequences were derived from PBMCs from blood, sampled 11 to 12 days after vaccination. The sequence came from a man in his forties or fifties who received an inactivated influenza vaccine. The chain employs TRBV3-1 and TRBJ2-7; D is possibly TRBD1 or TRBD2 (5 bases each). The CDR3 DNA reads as TGTGCCAGCAGCCCCGTTCGGGGCGGCGAGCAGTACTTC. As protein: CASSPVRGGEQYF.